A selection of T cell receptor beta chains follows, all from one sample in a study of blood T cell repertoires in COVID-19. TCRdb keeps only in-frame clones here, not all; method: immunoSEQ multiplex PCR. This table has hundreds of thousands of clones, approximately 80% appearing once. The material sequenced was PBMCs or T cells enriched from blood (not recorded which). These receptors were obtained from a man aged 35 to 55 who had been exposed to COVID-19. Both conserved end residues are part of each CDR3. A D gene is named only where the DNA matches it firmly. Clone size, where shown, is once, few, many, or a class for clones that have expanded.

TRBV7-8	few	TRBJ1-5	-	CASSMGGRYSNQPQHF	TGTGCCAGCAGCATGGGGGGAAGATATAGCAATCAGCCCCAGCATTTT
TRBV6-4	-	TRBJ2-1	-	CASSRLGGNEQFF	TGTGCCAGCAGTCGCCTAGGGGGCAATGAGCAGTTCTTC
TRBV7-3	-	TRBJ1-6	-	CASSLTQYSPLHF	TGTGCCAGCAGCTTAACTCAGTATTCACCCCTCCACTTT
TRBV24-1	-	TRBJ1-2	-	CATSPGQGKYGYTF	TGTGCCACCAGTCCGGGTCAGGGCAAGTATGGCTACACCTTC
TRBV30	once	TRBJ1-5	-	CAPDPPGHNQPQHF	TGTGCCCCCGACCCGCCAGGTCACAATCAGCCCCAGCATTTT
TRBV11-3	-	TRBJ2-1	-	CASTDGLRGNEQFF	TGTGCCAGCACCGACGGTCTAAGGGGCAATGAGCAGTTCTTC
TRBV5-6	-	TRBJ2-7	TRBD2	CASSIGTSGTYEQYF	TGTGCCAGCAGCATCGGGACTAGCGGGACCTACGAGCAGTACTTC
TRBV30	-	TRBJ1-2	-	CAWSAFRGDSGYTF	TGTGCCTGGAGTGCGTTTCGGGGGGATAGTGGCTACACCTTC
TRBV15	-	TRBJ2-1	TRBD2	CATSDKWRGYYNEQFF	TGTGCCACCAGCGATAAGTGGCGGGGGTACTACAATGAGCAGTTCTTC
TRBV10-3	-	TRBJ1-2	-	CAISESDSHNYGYTF	TGTGCCATCAGTGAGTCGGACAGCCATAACTATGGCTACACCTTC
TRBV4-2	-	TRBJ2-1	-	CASSQEIATEGSYNEQFF	TGTGCCAGCAGCCAAGAAATCGCTACAGAAGGATCCTACAATGAGCAGTTCTTC
TRBV28	-	TRBJ1-5	-	CASQEPYQPQHF	TGTGCCAGCCAGGAACCCTATCAGCCCCAGCATTTT
TRBV18	-	TRBJ2-2	TRBD1	CASSTNPRTGGTGELFF	TGTGCCAGCTCAACTAATCCCCGTACAGGGGGCACCGGGGAGCTGTTTTTT
TRBV3-1/TRBV3-2	-	TRBJ2-1	-	CASSQAGTQQFF	TGTGCCAGCAGCCAAGCCGGGACTCAGCAGTTCTTC
TRBV11-1	-	TRBJ2-3	TRBD2	CASSFRGRALDTQYF	TGTGCCAGCAGCTTTCGGGGGAGGGCCCTAGATACGCAGTATTTT
TRBV6-4	-	TRBJ2-2	-	CASSDWRYGELFF	TGTGCCAGCAGTGACTGGAGGTACGGGGAGCTGTTTTTT
TRBV3-1/TRBV3-2	-	TRBJ2-7	-	CASSQVGSSYEQYF	TGTGCCAGCAGCCAAGTCGGGAGTAGTTACGAGCAGTACTTC
TRBV9	-	TRBJ2-7	TRBD2	CASSVSPGGTYEQYF	TGTGCCAGCAGCGTTTCTCCGGGGGGGACCTACGAGCAGTACTTC
TRBV9	-	TRBJ2-7	-	CASSPWGVESYEQYF	TGTGCCAGCAGCCCTTGGGGAGTGGAATCCTACGAGCAGTACTTC
TRBV6-5	-	TRBJ2-7	TRBD1	CASRWGTVGDEQYF	TGTGCCAGCAGATGGGGGACAGTTGGGGACGAGCAGTACTTC
TRBV18	-	TRBJ1-1	-	CASSPRGVNTEAFF	TGTGCCAGCTCACCACGGGGGGTGAACACTGAAGCTTTCTTT
TRBV4-1	-	TRBJ2-2	-	CASSQVVPDTGELFF	TGCGCCAGCAGCCAAGTAGTACCCGACACCGGGGAGCTGTTTTTT
TRBV2	-	TRBJ2-7	TRBD2	CASRDTGTSGYEQYF	TGTGCCAGCAGAGACACCGGGACTAGCGGCTACGAGCAGTACTTC
TRBV5-6	few	TRBJ2-1	-	CASSLVGQKQFF	TGTGCCAGCAGCTTGGTTGGACAGAAGCAGTTCTTC
TRBV7-9	-	TRBJ2-3	TRBD2	CASSFSSGASTDTQYF	TGTGCCAGCAGCTTTTCTAGCGGGGCTAGCACAGATACGCAGTATTTT
TRBV27	-	TRBJ2-7	TRBD2	CAVRLAGGYEQYF	TGTGCCGTACGACTAGCGGGAGGATACGAGCAGTACTTC
TRBV7-9	-	TRBJ1-2	-	CASSPPDRHYGYTF	TGTGCCAGCAGCCCCCCCGACAGACACTATGGCTACACCTTC
TRBV2	-	TRBJ2-1	-	CASSSDRGYNEQFF	TGTGCCAGCAGTTCCGACCGGGGCTACAATGAGCAGTTCTTC
TRBV13	-	TRBJ2-3	-	CASSLGTALGTDTQYF	TGTGCCAGCAGCTTAGGAACCGCCCTAGGCACAGATACGCAGTATTTT
TRBV30	-	TRBJ1-2	TRBD1	CAFRDRGGHTF	TGTGCCTTTCGGGACAGGGGGGGACACACCTTC
TRBV7-3	many	TRBJ1-2	TRBD1	CASSPGTGAYGYTF	TGTGCCAGCAGCCCCGGGACAGGGGCTTATGGCTACACCTTC
TRBV11-2	-	TRBJ2-5	-	CASSSSDSETQYF	TGTGCCAGCAGCTCTAGCGATTCTGAGACCCAGTACTTC
TRBV5-5	few	TRBJ2-5	TRBD2	CASSHPGLAESETQYF	TGTGCCAGCAGTCATCCGGGACTAGCTGAATCAGAGACCCAGTACTTC
TRBV7-9	-	TRBJ2-3	-	CASSLASGQSGADTQYF	TGTGCCAGCAGCTTAGCGAGCGGGCAGTCGGGGGCAGATACGCAGTATTTT
TRBV7-9	-	TRBJ1-2	TRBD1	CASSSPTGLLYGYTF	TGTGCCAGCAGCTCACCGACAGGGCTCCTCTATGGCTACACCTTC
TRBV6-5	-	TRBJ2-1	-	CASRGAKHYNEQFF	TGTGCCAGCAGGGGAGCGAAACACTACAATGAGCAGTTCTTC
TRBV7-3	-	TRBJ2-7	-	CASSLTQRDEQYF	TGTGCCAGCAGCTTAACCCAGAGGGACGAGCAGTACTTC
TRBV3-1/TRBV3-2	-	TRBJ2-7	-	CASSPRQSVYEQYF	TGTGCCAGCAGCCCCCGACAGTCAGTCTACGAGCAGTACTTC
TRBV7-6	-	TRBJ1-4	-	CASSSTTRSLFF	TGTGCCAGCAGCTCGACGACTAGGAGTCTGTTTTTT
TRBV24-1	-	TRBJ1-1	-	CATSDFDTEAFF	TGTGCCACCAGTGATTTCGACACTGAAGCTTTCTTT
TRBV5-1	-	TRBJ2-4	-	CASSVEGRGNIQYF	TGCGCCAGCAGCGTGGAGGGCCGGGGAAACATTCAGTACTTC
TRBV12-3/TRBV12-4	-	TRBJ2-5	-	CASSNRESETQYF	TGTGCCAGCAGTAACAGGGAATCGGAGACCCAGTACTTC
TRBV28	-	TRBJ2-2	-	CASSLRTGELFF	TGTGCCAGCAGTTTACGGACCGGGGAGCTGTTTTTT